The clone carrying this T cell receptor (beta chain) was seen ten or more times. The antigen remains undetermined. These data belong to a study of CD8 T cells in ankylosing spondylitis. The TCR beta libraries were generated through quantitative 5'-RACE incorporating molecular barcodes. One entry per CDR3 protein, called by TCRdb with MiXCR from the 5' RACE reads. The sample lists 150,000 to 200,000 distinct CDR3 sequences; around a tenth were seen once. Study-level findings and limits: Ankylosing spondylitis blood seemed to carry a telltale TCR beta motif made of several highly homologous variants. Some motif variants had been reported before (in reactive arthritis synovial fluid and blood). Within matched ankylosing spondylitis synovial fluid, disease-linked clones were reportedly significantly enriched.

V dropped 6 bases and J dropped 5 bases, with 10 bases sitting between them. The CDR3 sequence is 12 residues long. The germline V gene encodes CDR1 SGHDT and CDR2 YYEEEE. This TCR was sampled from a male donor with ankylosing spondylitis or in good health (not recorded which). The rearrangement uses TRBV5-6 and TRBJ2-3; TRBD2 might be the D (7 bases). The sequencing sample was made of blood, either unsorted or a sorted T cell fraction (not recorded which). In DNA, the CDR3 is TGTGCCAGCAAGGGGGGGAGAGATACGCAGTATTTT. Translated, it gives CASKGGRDTQYF.